The 15 T cell receptor beta chains given below trace back to one sample, sequenced in a study of T cells in localized non-small cell lung cancer (dated by TCRdb to between 2020 and 2021). Library preparation was by the immunoSEQ multiplex PCR assay. Not all clones reach the TCRdb copy of this immuneACCESS table, which keeps in-frame sequences only. Checked studies attribute under half of the gap to unresolved V genes and leave the rest unexplained. The table for this sample lists about 78,000 clones; roughly four fifths of them were counted only once. Clones ranked in the top ten supply approximately 2.5% of the sample. The sample here was peripheral blood, taken before any cancer treatment. The source is a man between 40 and 70 years old with stage I lung adenocarcinoma.

The V call is TRBV10-2, the J call TRBJ2-7, with 11 nucleotides matching TRBD2. V dropped 7 bases and J dropped 4; count of bases not matched to a gene: 9. The CDR3 extends over 15 amino acids. CDR1 is WSHSY, CDR2 SAAADI, per germline. The CDR3 protein is CASKELAGAMYEQYF. In DNA form, the CDR3 reads TGCGCCAGCAAAGAACTAGCGGGAGCGATGTACGAGCAGTACTTC.

The chain carries TRBV6-1 and TRBJ2-5, with 9 bases identical to TRBD1. The CDR3 extends over 14 amino acids. V was pared by 6 bases and J by 1 base, with 3 bases of the junction left unmatched. Germline V CDR1 and CDR2: MNHNS, SASEGT. CDR3 sequence (DNA): TGTGCCAGCAGCCGGGACAGGGCCCAAGAGACCCAGTACTTC. The encoded protein is CASSRDRAQETQYF.

This rearrangement joins TRBV19 to TRBJ2-3, with D uncertain. The ends were cut back, 1 base at V and 6 bases at J, with 14 bases in the middle. Germline V gene lookup returns CDR1 LNHDA and CDR2 SQIVND (reference sequence). This CDR3 has 15 residues. The CDR3 coding sequence is TGTGCCAGTAGTATAGCCGGGCCGACCGGGGATACGCAGTATTTT. Its protein product is CASSIAGPTGDTQYF.

Points on this clone: A junction end diverges from the germline sequence, so it may reflect a read error. V usage is TRBV12-5 and J usage is TRBJ2-3; TRBD1 matches at 9 bases. From germline, CDR1 is LGHNT and CDR2 FRNRAP. There are 14 residues in the CDR3. This CDR3 is CASGLGQGADTQYF. CDR3 nucleotide sequence: TGTGCTAGTGGCTTGGGACAGGGTGCAGATACGCAGTATTTT.

This clone was observed a handful of times. The chain carries TRBV6-6 and TRBJ2-7; no firm D call. The CDR3 sequence is 12 residues long. Trimming took off 11 bases at V and 1 base at J, with 12 bases between the two ends. Germline-derived CDR1 and CDR2 are MNHNY and SVGAGI (reference sequence). In DNA, the CDR3 is TGTGCCCACCAAGGCAGTTCCTACGAGCAGTACTTC. Translated, it gives CAHQGSSYEQYF.

The chain links TRBV18 to TRBJ1-2; 9 positions match TRBD1. The junction had 8 bases not matched to a gene; V was cut back by 6 bases and J by 0 bases. The CDR3 runs 16 residues. Germline V gene data show CDR1 as KGHSH and CDR2 as LQKENI. CDR3 nucleotides: TGTGCCAGCTCGCGACGGGACAGGGTGTCTAACTATGGCTACACCTTC. Translation: CASSRRDRVSNYGYTF.

This clone was counted only a few times. The identical CDR3 is also encoded by other nucleotide sequences in the sample. The V call is TRBV19, the J call TRBJ2-6; D is uncertain. This CDR3 is built from 15 residues. CDR1 LNHDA and CDR2 SQIVND come from the germline V gene (reference sequence). V was clipped by 3 bases and J by 0 bases, with 6 bases between them. As DNA, the CDR3 is TGTGCCAGTAGTATCAGAGGCTCTGGGGCCAACGTCCTGACTTTC. Its translation: CASSIRGSGANVLTF.

CDR3 loop: CASSLQGVGQFF. As DNA, the CDR3 is TGTGCCAGCAGCCTACAGGGCGTCGGGCAGTTCTTC. The chain couples TRBV13 to TRBJ2-1, with TRBD1 as a possible D gene (6 bases). CDR3 size: 12 residues. Germline values: CDR1 PRHDT, CDR2 FYEKMQ (reference sequence). V lost 5 bases and J lost 12, with 14 bases in between.

The chain has TRBV5-5 and TRBJ1-4; the D gene is possibly TRBD1 (6 bases). The CDR3 runs to 15 residues. Deletions cut 4 bases from V and 7 bases from J, with 17 bases between. The germline V gene encodes CDR1 SGHKS and CDR2 YYEKEE (reference sequence). The CDR3: CASSTAGTPGEKLFF. Here the CDR3 DNA reads TGTGCCAGCAGCACGGCCGGGACACCGGGTGAAAAACTGTTTTTT.

This clone was found once. This rearrangement joins TRBV7-9 to TRBJ2-6; D not resolved. In germline, CDR1 is SEHNR, CDR2 FQNEAQ (reference sequence). The CDR3 is 15 amino acids. Deletions cut 1 base from V and 0 bases from J, with 4 bases between. In DNA form, the CDR3 reads TGTGCCAGCAGCTTAGTTCACTCTGGGGCCAACGTCCTGACTTTC. This sequence encodes CASSLVHSGANVLTF.

The rearrangement uses TRBV15 and TRBJ1-5; a weak D match, TRBD1 (5 bases). Trimming pared 4 bases from V and 4 bases from J, leaving 20 bases between. The CDR3 has 17 residues. Per the germline V gene, CDR1 is LNHNV and CDR2 is YYDKDF (reference sequence). CDR3 bases: TGTGCCACCAGCAAGGAAGGCGGGGCAGGATTAAATCAGCCCCAGCATTTT. It codes for CATSKEGGAGLNQPQHF.

CDR3 sequence: CASSQDHGNQPQHF. The CDR3, as DNA: TGCGCCAGCAGCCAAGATCACGGCAATCAGCCCCAGCATTTT. V usage is TRBV4-3 and J usage is TRBJ1-5, with D hard to call. Germline V gene lookup returns CDR1 LGHNA and CDR2 YSLEER. There are 14 residues in the CDR3. V lost 0 bases and J lost 2, with 5 bases in between.

The rearrangement links TRBV27 to TRBJ2-1; TRBD1 might be the D (5 bases). This CDR3 comprises 16 residues. Deletions cut 7 bases from V and 1 base from J, with 17 bases between. The germline CDR1 and CDR2 sequences are MNHEY and SMNVEV (reference sequence). CDR3 DNA sequence: TGTGCCAGCAAAAGGGGCCCGGCTCAGTCCTACAATGAGCAGTTCTTC. Protein: CASKRGPAQSYNEQFF.

The DNA of the CDR3 is TGTGCCAGCAGCTACCGGACAGGGAACTATGGCTACACCTTC. Its protein is CASSYRTGNYGYTF. This chain connects TRBV14 to TRBJ1-2, with 8 bases aligning to TRBD1. The V gene end was trimmed by 5 bases and the J gene end by 2 bases; junction bases not matched to a gene: 4. From germline, CDR1 is SGHDN and CDR2 FVKESK. This CDR3 has 14 amino acids.

This clone has just one count. The V gene is TRBV9, the J gene TRBJ1-1; 9 bases fit TRBD1. The germline V gene encodes CDR1 SGDLS and CDR2 YYNGEE. The CDR3 is 15 residues long. The trim removed 4 bases at V and 10 bases at J, leaving 14 bases unmatched. This chain's CDR3 is CASSKGGQGRLGAFF. The CDR3 nucleotides read TGTGCCAGCAGCAAGGGGGGACAGGGAAGGTTGGGAGCTTTCTTT.